What follows are 12 T cell receptor beta chains derived from one specimen sequenced in a study of blood T cell repertoires in COVID-19. Here immunoSEQ multiplex PCR was the method, and the copy in TCRdb shows in-frame clones only, minus some. The sample records more than 300,000 clones, about 87% being singletons. What was sequenced was PBMCs or T cells enriched from blood (not recorded which). The receptors shown here come from a man in his forties or fifties in a cohort exposed to, infected with or recovered from COVID-19 (not recorded which).

CDR3 region: CASSLSAPREISEAFF. The CDR3 bases are TGTGCCAGCAGTTTATCCGCTCCGCGCGAAATTTCTGAAGCTTTCTTT. The chain carries TRBV28 and TRBJ1-1; D is unclear. This CDR3 region has 16 residues. V was shortened by 1 base and J by 6 bases, with 18 bases between the two germline ends. The germline CDR1 and CDR2 sequences are MDHEN and SYDVKM.

The genes are TRBV5-6 and TRBJ1-2, with unresolved D. Trimming shortened V by 1 base and J by 0 bases, and 7 bases separated the two germline ends. This CDR3 is 14 amino acids long. CDR1 and CDR2 from the germline V gene are SGHDT and YYEEEE. CDR3 residues: CASSLRGTNYGYTF. CDR3 sequence (DNA): TGTGCCAGCAGCTTGAGAGGGACTAACTATGGCTACACCTTC. The whole variable domain, filled in from reference TRBV5-6 and TRBJ1-2, reads DAGVTQSPTHLIKTRGQQVTLRCSPKSGHDTVSWYQQALGQGPQFIFQYYEEEERQRGNFPDRFSGHQFPNYSSELNVNALLLGDSALYLCASSLRGTNYGYTFGSGTRLTVV.

This chain links TRBV27 with TRBJ2-7; 15 positions match TRBD2. Per germline, CDR1 MNHEY and CDR2 SMNVEV (reference sequence). The CDR3 has 15 residues. The ends lost 7 bases at V and 0 bases at J; junction bases unmatched: 1. This chain's CDR3 is CASKGLAGGSYEQYF. As DNA, the CDR3 is TGTGCCAGCAAGGGACTAGCGGGAGGCTCCTACGAGCAGTACTTC.

The V call is TRBV28, the J call TRBJ2-7, with 8 bases that match TRBD1. The V gene's germline CDR1 is MDHEN and CDR2 SYDVKM. The CDR3 runs 16 residues. J gave up 0 bases and V 7 bases, and 11 bases lay outside the gene matches. CDR3 residues: CASMGRGPTGSYEQYF. CDR3 nucleotides: TGTGCCAGCATGGGCAGGGGGCCGACCGGCTCCTACGAGCAGTACTTC.

V and J are TRBV19 and TRBJ2-3; a weak D match, TRBD2 (5 bases). With 5 bases removed from V and 0 bases from J, the gap between germline ends came to 18 bases. The CDR3 has 17 residues. Germline V CDR1 and CDR2: LNHDA, SQIVND (reference sequence). DNA of the CDR3: TGTGCCAGTAGTTATTCGGTTCCGGGAAGGAGCACAGATACGCAGTATTTT. It encodes CASSYSVPGRSTDTQYF.

This clone came up once. The V call is TRBV4-2, the J call TRBJ1-4; tentative D call: TRBD1 (5 bases). V lost 1 base, J lost 4 bases, and 10 bases lay in between. This CDR3 contains 15 residues. Germline V gives CDR1 LGHNA, CDR2 YNFKEQ. CDR3 nucleotides: TGTGCCAGCAGCCAAGCACAGGCCTATAATGAAAAACTGTTTTTT. Translating gives CASSQAQAYNEKLFF.

The chain joins TRBV11-2 to TRBJ1-3; TRBD1 is a possible D gene (6 bases). There are 18 residues in the CDR3. The ends were cut back, 5 bases at V and 0 bases at J, with 20 bases in the middle. Germline CDR1 reads SGHAT; CDR2 reads FQNNGV. The CDR3 spells CASSPRGFRGISGNTIYF. CDR3 sequence (DNA): TGTGCCAGCAGCCCCCGAGGTTTTAGGGGGATCTCTGGAAACACCATATATTTT.

V and J are TRBV2 and TRBJ2-5; D perhaps matches TRBD1 (5 bases). CDR3 size: 13 residues. V was clipped by 2 bases and J by 7 bases, with 11 bases between them. The germline V gene has CDR1 SNHLY and CDR2 FYNNEI. As DNA, the CDR3 is TGTGCCAGCAGTGAACAGGGCTCTTCGACCCAGTACTTC. This sequence encodes CASSEQGSSTQYF.

This clone occurred once. V gene TRBV7-9 combines with J gene TRBJ2-7, with 7 bases fitting TRBD1. Trimming removed 1 base from V and 3 bases from J; junction bases left unmatched: 6. Germline CDR1 and CDR2: SEHNR and FQNEAQ (reference sequence). The CDR3 spans 15 residues. CDR3 DNA: TGTGCCAGCAGCTTAGATGGGCAGGGGGTCTACGAGCAGTACTTC. This translates into CASSLDGQGVYEQYF.

This clone was observed once. The chain links TRBV6-5 to TRBJ1-2; 7 bases align to TRBD1. The germline V gene has CDR1 MNHEY and CDR2 SVGAGI. V was clipped by 6 bases and J by 0 bases; unmatched bases: 7. This CDR3 region has 15 residues. The CDR3 DNA reads TGTGCCAGCAGGGCCGGGACAGTAGCTAACTATGGCTACACCTTC. This gives the protein CASRAGTVANYGYTF.

This sequence joins TRBV11-1 and TRBJ2-7; D may be TRBD1 (6 bases). Deletions cut 4 bases from V and 4 bases from J, with 14 bases between. The CDR3 is 14 residues long. CDR1 and CDR2 (germline): SGHAT, FQDESV (reference sequence). In DNA, the CDR3 is TGTGCCAGCAGCTCCCAGGGGCAACCGTACGAGCAGTACTTC. Protein: CASSSQGQPYEQYF.

The chain is built from TRBV3-1 (or the pseudogene TRBV3-2) and TRBJ2-3, with 7 bases aligning to TRBD2. The CDR3 is 15 residues long. Germline CDR1 LGHDT, CDR2 YNNKEL (reference sequence). J was trimmed by 10 bases and V by 1 base; bases with no gene match: 11. CDR3 loop: CASSQGRGTQAAQYF. In nucleotides, the CDR3 is TGTGCCAGCAGCCAAGGGCGGGGGACCCAAGCGGCGCAGTATTTT.